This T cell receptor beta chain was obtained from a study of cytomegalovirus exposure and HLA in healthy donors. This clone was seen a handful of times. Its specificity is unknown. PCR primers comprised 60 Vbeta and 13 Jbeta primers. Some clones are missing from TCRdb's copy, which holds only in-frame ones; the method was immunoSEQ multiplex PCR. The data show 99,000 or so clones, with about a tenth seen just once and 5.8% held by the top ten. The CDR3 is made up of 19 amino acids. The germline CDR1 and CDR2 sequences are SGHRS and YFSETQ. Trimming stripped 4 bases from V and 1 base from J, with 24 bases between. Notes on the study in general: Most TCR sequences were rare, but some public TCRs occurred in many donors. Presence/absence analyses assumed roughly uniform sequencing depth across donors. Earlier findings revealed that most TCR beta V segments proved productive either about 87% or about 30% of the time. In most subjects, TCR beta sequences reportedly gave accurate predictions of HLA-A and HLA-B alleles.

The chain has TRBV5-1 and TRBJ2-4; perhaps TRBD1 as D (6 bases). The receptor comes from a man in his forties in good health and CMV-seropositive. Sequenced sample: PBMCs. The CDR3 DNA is TGCGCCAGCAGCGCTGGTCGAACAGGGCTTCGAGGGGCCAAAAACATTCAGTACTTC. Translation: CASSAGRTGLRGAKNIQYF.